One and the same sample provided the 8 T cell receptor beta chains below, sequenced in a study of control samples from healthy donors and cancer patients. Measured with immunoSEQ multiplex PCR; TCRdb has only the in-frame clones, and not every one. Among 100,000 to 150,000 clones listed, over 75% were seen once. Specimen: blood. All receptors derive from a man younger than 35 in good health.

The CDR3 here is CASSQPGGTTESGANVLTF. CDR3 in DNA: TGCGCCAGCAGCCAACCGGGAGGGACAACAGAGTCTGGGGCCAACGTCCTGACTTTC. This sequence joins TRBV4-1 and TRBJ2-6; 8 bases are a match to TRBD2. The V segment lost 2 bases and the J segment 1 base; nucleotides outside the gene matches: 10. Germline V gene lookup returns CDR1 MGHRA and CDR2 YSYEKL. The CDR3 extends over 19 amino acids.

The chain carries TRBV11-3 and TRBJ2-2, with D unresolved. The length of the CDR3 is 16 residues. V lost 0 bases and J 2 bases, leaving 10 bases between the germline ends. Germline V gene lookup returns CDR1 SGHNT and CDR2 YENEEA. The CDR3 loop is CASSLDAADNTGELFF. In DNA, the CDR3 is TGTGCCAGCAGCTTAGATGCCGCAGACAACACCGGGGAGCTGTTTTTT. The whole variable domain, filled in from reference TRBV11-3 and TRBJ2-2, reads EAGVVQSPRYKIIEKKQPVAFWCNPISGHNTLYWYLQNLGQGPELLIRYENEEAVDDSQLPKDRFSAERLKGVDSTLKIQPAELGDSAVYLCASSLDAADNTGELFFGEGSRLTVL.

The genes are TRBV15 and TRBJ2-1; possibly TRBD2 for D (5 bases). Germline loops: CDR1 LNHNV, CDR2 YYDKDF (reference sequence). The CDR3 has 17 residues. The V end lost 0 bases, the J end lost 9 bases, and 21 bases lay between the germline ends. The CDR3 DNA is TGTGCCACCAGCAGAGATAGGGCAGACGGGATTAGGTCTGAGCAGTTCTTC. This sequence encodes CATSRDRADGIRSEQFF.

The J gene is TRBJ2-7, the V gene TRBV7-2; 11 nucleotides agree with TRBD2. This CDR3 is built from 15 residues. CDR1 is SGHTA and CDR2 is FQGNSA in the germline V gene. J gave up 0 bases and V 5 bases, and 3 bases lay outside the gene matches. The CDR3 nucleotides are TGTGCCAGCAGCGTGACTAGCGGGGACTCCTACGAGCAGTACTTC. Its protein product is CASSVTSGDSYEQYF.

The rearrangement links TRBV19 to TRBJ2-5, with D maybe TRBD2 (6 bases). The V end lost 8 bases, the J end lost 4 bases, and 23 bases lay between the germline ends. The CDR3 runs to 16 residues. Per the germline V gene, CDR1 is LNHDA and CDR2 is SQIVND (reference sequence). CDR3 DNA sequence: TGTGCCAGTTCCTCCCACTCAGCGGGCGGCCGAGAGACCCAGTACTTC. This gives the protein CASSSHSAGGRETQYF.

CDR3 loop: CASSSAGTPSPGGQYF. CDR3 coding DNA: TGTGCCAGCAGCAGTGCCGGGACACCTTCCCCAGGAGGGCAGTACTTC. This sequence joins TRBV21-1 and TRBJ2-7; the table's D call TRBD1 went unverified against the DNA. TRBV21-1 is reported as a pseudogene. The CDR3 sequence is 16 residues long.

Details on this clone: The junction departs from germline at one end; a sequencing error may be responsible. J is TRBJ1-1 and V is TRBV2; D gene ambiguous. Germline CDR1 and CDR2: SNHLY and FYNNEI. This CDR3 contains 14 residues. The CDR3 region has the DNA TGTGCCAGCAGTGAAGCGCTGTCGAACGCTGAAGCTTTCTTT. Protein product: CASSEALSNAEAFF.

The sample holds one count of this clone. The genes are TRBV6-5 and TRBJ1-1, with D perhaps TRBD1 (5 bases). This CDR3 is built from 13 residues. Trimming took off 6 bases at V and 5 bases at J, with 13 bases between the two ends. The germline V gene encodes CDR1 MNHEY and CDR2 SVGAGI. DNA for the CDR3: TGTGCCAGCAGCCTAAGGGGAGAGACTGAAGCTTTCTTT. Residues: CASSLRGETEAFF.